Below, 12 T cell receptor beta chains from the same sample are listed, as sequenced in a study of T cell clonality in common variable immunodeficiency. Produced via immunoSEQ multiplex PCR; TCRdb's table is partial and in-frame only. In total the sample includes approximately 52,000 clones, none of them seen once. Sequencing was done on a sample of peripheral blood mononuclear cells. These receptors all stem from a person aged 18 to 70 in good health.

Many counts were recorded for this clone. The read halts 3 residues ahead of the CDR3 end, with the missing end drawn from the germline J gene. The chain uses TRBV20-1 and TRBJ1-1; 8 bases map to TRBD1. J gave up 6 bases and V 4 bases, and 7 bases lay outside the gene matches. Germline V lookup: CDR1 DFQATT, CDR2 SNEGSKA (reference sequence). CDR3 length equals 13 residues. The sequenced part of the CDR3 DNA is TGCAGTGCTATCCGGACAGGGTGGGCTGAA. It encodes CSAIRTGWAE. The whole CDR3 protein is CSAIRTGWAEAFF.

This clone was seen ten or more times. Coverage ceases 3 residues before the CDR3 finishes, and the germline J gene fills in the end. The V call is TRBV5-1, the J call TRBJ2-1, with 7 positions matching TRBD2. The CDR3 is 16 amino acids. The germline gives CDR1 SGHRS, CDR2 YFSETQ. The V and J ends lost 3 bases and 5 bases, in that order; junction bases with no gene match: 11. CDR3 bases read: TGCGCCAGCAGCTCCCAGCCGGGACTACTTAACAATGAG. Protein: CASSSQPGLLNNE. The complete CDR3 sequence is CASSSQPGLLNNEQFF.

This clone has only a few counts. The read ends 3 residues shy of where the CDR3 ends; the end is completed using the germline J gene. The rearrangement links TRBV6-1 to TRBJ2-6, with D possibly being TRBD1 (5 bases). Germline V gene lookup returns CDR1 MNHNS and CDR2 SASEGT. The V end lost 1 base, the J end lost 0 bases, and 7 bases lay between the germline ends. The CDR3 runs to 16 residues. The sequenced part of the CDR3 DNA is TGTGCCAGCAGTGAAGTCAGGGCCTCTGGGGCCAACGTC. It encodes CASSEVRASGANV. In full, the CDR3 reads CASSEVRASGANVLTF.

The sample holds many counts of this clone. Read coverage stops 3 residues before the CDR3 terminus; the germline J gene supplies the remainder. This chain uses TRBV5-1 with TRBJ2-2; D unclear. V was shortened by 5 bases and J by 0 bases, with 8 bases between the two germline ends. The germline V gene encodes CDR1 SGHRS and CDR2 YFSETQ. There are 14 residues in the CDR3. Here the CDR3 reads CASRAIANTGELFF. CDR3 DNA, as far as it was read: TGCGCCAGCAGAGCTATCGCGAACACCGGGGAG.

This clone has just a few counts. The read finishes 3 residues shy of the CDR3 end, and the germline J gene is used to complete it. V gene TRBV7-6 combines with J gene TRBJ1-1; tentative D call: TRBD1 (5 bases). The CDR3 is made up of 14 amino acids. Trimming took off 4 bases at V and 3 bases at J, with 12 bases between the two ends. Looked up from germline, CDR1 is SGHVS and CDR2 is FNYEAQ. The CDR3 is CASSWGTRDTEAFF. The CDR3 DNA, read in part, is TGTGCCAGCAGCTGGGGGACTAGGGACACTGAA.

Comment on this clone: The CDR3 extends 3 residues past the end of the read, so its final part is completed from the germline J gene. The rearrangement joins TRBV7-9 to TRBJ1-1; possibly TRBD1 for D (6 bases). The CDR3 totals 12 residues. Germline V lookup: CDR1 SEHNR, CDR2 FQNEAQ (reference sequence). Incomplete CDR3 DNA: TGTGCCAGCAGTACAGGGCTTCAAGAA. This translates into CASSTGLQE. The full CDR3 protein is CASSTGLQEAFF.

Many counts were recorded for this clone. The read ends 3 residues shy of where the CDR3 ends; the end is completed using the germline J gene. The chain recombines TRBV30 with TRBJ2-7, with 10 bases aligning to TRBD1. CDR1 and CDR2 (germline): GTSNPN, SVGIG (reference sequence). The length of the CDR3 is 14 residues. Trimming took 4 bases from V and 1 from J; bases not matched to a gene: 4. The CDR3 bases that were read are TGTGCCTGGATATCGGGACAGGGGTCCTACGAG. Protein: CAWISGQGSYE. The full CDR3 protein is CAWISGQGSYEQYF.

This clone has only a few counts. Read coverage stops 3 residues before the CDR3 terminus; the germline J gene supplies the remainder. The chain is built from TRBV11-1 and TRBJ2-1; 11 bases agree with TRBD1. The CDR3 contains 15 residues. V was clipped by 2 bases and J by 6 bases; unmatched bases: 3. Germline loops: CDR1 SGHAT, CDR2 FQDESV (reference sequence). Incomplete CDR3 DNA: TGTGCCAGCAGCTTAAAAGGGACAGGGGGCAATGAG. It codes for CASSLKGTGGNE. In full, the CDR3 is CASSLKGTGGNEQFF.

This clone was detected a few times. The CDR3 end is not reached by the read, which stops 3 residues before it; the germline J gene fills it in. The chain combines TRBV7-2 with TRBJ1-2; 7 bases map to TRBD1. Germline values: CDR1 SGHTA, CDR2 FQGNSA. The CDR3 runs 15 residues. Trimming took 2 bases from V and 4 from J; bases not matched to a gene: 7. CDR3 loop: CASSLNRQGGYGYTF. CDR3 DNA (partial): TGTGCCAGCAGCTTAAACCGACAGGGCGGCTATGGC.

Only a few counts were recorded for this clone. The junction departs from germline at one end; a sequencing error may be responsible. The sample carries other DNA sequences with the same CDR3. The covered CDR3 bases are TGTGCCAGTAGTCGACAGCTCTCTGGAAACACT. Amino acid sequence: CASSRQLSGNT. The full CDR3 is CASSRQLSGNTIYF. The chain has TRBV19 and TRBJ1-3; maybe TRBD1 (5 bases). The read terminates 3 residues before the CDR3 end, so the remaining end is supplied by the germline J gene. The CDR3 is 14 amino acids. CDR1 and CDR2 from the germline V gene are LNHDA and SQIVND (reference sequence).

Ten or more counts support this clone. CDR3 DNA (partial): TGTGCCAGTAGTAAGGGACTTTATAGCAATCAGCCC. The encoded protein is CASSKGLYSNQP. The whole CDR3 sequence is CASSKGLYSNQPQHF. The chain uses TRBV19 and TRBJ1-5; D is perhaps TRBD1 (5 bases). The sequence runs out 3 residues before the end of the CDR3; the remainder is reconstructed from the germline J gene. The CDR3 consists of 15 residues. The V gene's germline CDR1 is LNHDA and CDR2 SQIVND (reference sequence). Trimming took off 4 bases at V and 0 bases at J, with 10 bases between the two ends. Drawing the rest from reference TRBV19 and TRBJ1-5, the complete variable domain is DGGITQSPKYLFRKEGQNVTLSCEQNLNHDAMYWYRQDPGQGLRLIYYSQIVNDFQKGDIAEGYSVSREKKESFPLTVTSAQKNPTAFYLCASSKGLYSNQPQHFGDGTRLSIL.

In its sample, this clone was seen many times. The CDR3 sequence is CSASRRLNSNQPQHF. The sequenced part of the CDR3 DNA is TGCAGTGCTAGTCGCAGGCTCAATAGCAATCAGCCC. This chain joins TRBV20-1 and TRBJ1-5; D is unclear. The DNA ends 3 residues before the CDR3 does, and the rest of the CDR3 is filled in from the germline J gene. The CDR3 is made up of 15 amino acids. Germline V gives CDR1 DFQATT, CDR2 SNEGSKA (reference sequence). The ends were cut back, 3 bases at V and 0 bases at J, with 12 bases in the middle.